The 7 T cell receptor beta chains reported below all come from one sample, sequenced in a study of tumor-infiltrating lymphocytes in primary liver carcinoma. Synthesis of TCR beta cDNA was carried out from 500 ng total RNA with a constant-region primer. Construction of TCR beta libraries relied on three successive nested multiplex PCR rounds employing slightly modified ARM-PCR. In the first two PCR rounds, TRBV1-TRBV30 forward primers were paired with a C-beta reverse primer, and each round lasted roughly 9 cycles. TCRdb passed the multiplex PCR reads through MiXCR, listing each CDR3 protein once. The table has about 70,000 distinct CDR3 sequences, over 60% seen once; the top ten hold about 30%. Both RNA and DNA were isolated together from around 20-30 mg of bulk tissue that had not been sorted. The sample consisted of liver tumor tissue from sampling region 4. The subset here: tumor region T4, right-lateral pole. The receptors were gathered from a man aged 35 to 55 with primary liver carcinoma and hepatitis B virus infection.

About this clonotype: The conserved final phenylalanine or tryptophan is absent from the CDR3, which likely points to a read error. The chain uses TRBV12-3 or TRBV12-4 and TRBJ2-1; TRBD2 agrees at 8 bases. V was pared by 7 bases and J by 2 bases, with 10 bases of the junction left unmatched. The length of the CDR3 is 16 residues. The CDR3 protein is CASNPTGGDAYNEQFL. DNA for the CDR3: TGTGCCAGCAATCCGACGGGAGGGGATGCCTACAATGAGCAGTTCTTG.

Comment on this clonotype: An end of the junction does not agree with germline; a read error may underlie this. The chain carries TRBV7-9 and TRBJ2-7; TRBD2 matches at 8 bases. Germline V gene data show CDR1 as SEHNR and CDR2 as FQNEAQ (reference sequence). CDR3 length: 16 residues. The CDR3 DNA follows: TGTGCCAGCGGCTTAGCGGTAGCGGGGCCCTCGAACAAGCAGTACTTC. This codes for CASGLAVAGPSNKQYF.

About this clonotype itself: The junction departs from the called germline gene at one end, perhaps through a read error. J is TRBJ2-7 and V is TRBV2; TRBD1 aligns across 8 bases. Germline CDR1 reads SNHLY; CDR2 reads FYNNEI. This CDR3 has 15 residues. The CDR3, as DNA: TGTGCTAGCATGGAGCAGACAGGGGCCGTCCACGAGCAGTACTTC. It translates to CASMEQTGAVHEQYF.

Remarks on this clonotype: Germline is not matched at one junction end, which may reflect a read error. The rearrangement links TRBV5-4 to TRBJ2-3; TRBD1 matches 9 bases. From germline, CDR1 is SGHNT and CDR2 YYREEE (reference sequence). The CDR3 is 15 residues long. CDR3 sequence: CASSSNRGLGDRQYF. The CDR3 DNA sequence: TGTGCCAGCAGCTCCAACAGGGGGCTGGGAGATAGGCAGTACTTT.

In the case of this clonotype: Given the absence of the conserved phenylalanine or tryptophan at the CDR3 end, a read error is likely. The V and J genes are TRBV29-1 and TRBJ1-5; the D is unclear. The germline gives CDR1 SQVTM, CDR2 ANQGSEA. This CDR3 region has 12 residues. The CDR3, as DNA: TGCAGCGTTGCCCAGAGCAATCAGCCACAGCATGTT. It encodes CSVAQSNQPQHV.

Regarding this clonotype: The germline gene is not matched at one end of the junction; a read error may be the cause. This chain links TRBV11-2 with TRBJ2-5; 8 bases line up with TRBD2. Per germline, CDR1 SGHAT and CDR2 FQNNGV. This CDR3 has 17 amino acids. The CDR3 DNA follows: TGTGTCAGCAGCTTAGTCAGCGGGGGCAGTTGGCAAGAGACCCAGTACTTC. Its protein product is CVSSLVSGGSWQETQYF. Using reference TRBV11-2 and TRBJ2-5 for the parts outside the CDR3, the full variable domain is EAGVAQSPRYKIIEKRQSVAFWCNPISGHATLYWYQQILGQGPKLLIQFQNNGVVDDSQLPKDRFSAERLKGVDSTLKIQPAKLEDSAVYLCVSSLVSGGSWQETQYFGPGTRLLVL.

A remark on this clonotype: Since the CDR3 does not end with the conserved phenylalanine or tryptophan, this likely comes from a read error. The chain combines TRBV11-2 with TRBJ2-1; D not certain. The CDR3 runs 12 residues. Germline CDR1 reads SGHAT; CDR2 reads FQNNGV. The CDR3 sequence: CTGSPEYNEQFV. The CDR3 nucleotides read TGTACCGGCAGCCCGGAGTACAATGAGCAGTTCGTC.